The source of this T cell receptor (beta chain) is a study of blood T cell repertoires in COVID-19. About the study: Sites across the United States, Italy and Spain contributed samples from acute and convalescent COVID-19. The cDNA or gDNA used as material had been derived from T cells, B-cell-depleted T cells, or PBMCs.

Original methodology: Reference gene primers were amplified, and this amplification served to estimate nucleated cell counts. Sequencing used immunoSEQ multiplex PCR; TCRdb keeps in-frame clones, though not all of them. That table gives V, J and clone size, and the DNA gave D and trimming. The data hold some 200,000 clones, with around 82% observed a single time. V trimming: 7 bases; J trimming: 5 bases; junction bases outside the gene matches: 10. This CDR3 comprises 14 residues. CDR1 MNHEY and CDR2 SVGAGI come from the germline V gene. Sequencing was done on a sample of peripheral blood. V gene TRBV6-5 combines with J gene TRBJ2-5, with 7 bases lining up with TRBD2. The TCR originated in a woman aged 25 to 39 who had recovered from COVID-19. In DNA, the CDR3 is TGTGCCAGCACCCCTCGGGGGGTCGAGGAGACCCAGTACTTC. Translated: CASTPRGVEETQYF.